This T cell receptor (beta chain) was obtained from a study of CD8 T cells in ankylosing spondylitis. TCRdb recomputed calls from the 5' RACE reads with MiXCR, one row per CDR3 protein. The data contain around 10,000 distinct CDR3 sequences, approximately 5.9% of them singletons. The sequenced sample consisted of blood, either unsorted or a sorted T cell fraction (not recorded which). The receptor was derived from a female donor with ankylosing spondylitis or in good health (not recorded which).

CDR3 DNA: TGTGCCAGCAGCCCCGGCGGAGGGCTGGGAAGCACAGATACGCAGTATTTT. This codes for CASSPGGGLGSTDTQYF. This chain links TRBV9 with TRBJ2-3, with a weak D call TRBD2 (6 bases). The CDR3 is made up of 17 amino acids. The germline V gene encodes CDR1 SGDLS and CDR2 YYNGEE. Between the trimmed V and J ends, which lost 4 bases and 0 bases, there was a span of 18 bases.